This TCR beta chain was sequenced in a study of blood T cell repertoires in COVID-19. Study-level background: Samples taken during acute and convalescent COVID-19 were collected in the United States, Italy and Spain. PBMCs, B-cell-depleted T cells, or T cells provided the cDNA or gDNA that made up the material.

Profiled with immunoSEQ multiplex PCR; TCRdb holds only in-frame clones, not every one. This sample carries about 180,000 clones, around 80% of them seen once, and the ten largest clones take 6.5% to 8%. This clone was seen once. CDR1 and CDR2 (germline): SGHTS, YDEGEE. This CDR3 comprises 15 residues. After removal of 2 bases from V and 4 bases from J, the junction contained 2 bases not matched to a gene. Sequenced: peripheral blood. V gene TRBV5-8 combines with J gene TRBJ2-1; 11 bases are shared with TRBD2. This TCR derives from a man between 65 and 85 years old with active or convalescent COVID-19. The CDR3 DNA reads TGTGCCAGCAGCTTCGTAGCGGGAGGGTACAATGAGCAGTTCTTC. It codes for CASSFVAGGYNEQFF.